The text below deals with one T cell receptor (beta chain). The sample belongs to a study of blood T cell repertoires in COVID-19. On the study more broadly: T cells, B-cell-depleted T cells, or PBMCs supplied cDNA or gDNA.

Germline CDR1 reads MGHRA; CDR2 reads YSYEKL. V was cut by 1 base and J by 1 base, with 9 bases left in between. The CDR3 has 15 amino acids. The assay was immunoSEQ multiplex PCR, and TCRdb's table has in-frame clones only and misses some. The sample carries 150,000 to 200,000 clones, roughly 81% recorded once. The receptor was isolated from a woman older than 75 with COVID-19, enrolled during active disease. The sequenced material came from peripheral blood. V is TRBV4-1 and J is TRBJ2-3, with D perhaps TRBD2 (5 bases). In DNA form, the CDR3 reads TGCGCCAGCAGCCAAGTGAGCGGAGGCACAGATACGCAGTATTTT. Residues: CASSQVSGGTDTQYF.